A single sample is the source of the 5 T cell receptor beta chains below, sequenced in a study of shared clonotypes between healthy human individuals. The assay was immunoSEQ multiplex PCR, and TCRdb's table has in-frame clones only and misses some. This repertoire shows about 490,000 clones, 75% to 85% found once; its top ten account for about an eighth. The sequenced sample was PBMCs. The source is a woman aged 40-49 years in good health. Some clones in this sample may be carry-over from other donors' samples.

This clone was observed at least ten times. The rearrangement links TRBV5-8 to TRBJ1-1, with 8 bases lining up with TRBD1. The CDR3 totals 14 residues. Germline V gene data show CDR1 as SGHTS and CDR2 as YDEGEE. After removal of 2 bases from V and 4 bases from J, the junction contained 4 bases not matched to a gene. The CDR3 bases are TGTGCCAGCAGCTTCAGGGGGCTGGGCACTGAAGCTTTCTTT. Its translation: CASSFRGLGTEAFF.

The chain carries TRBV5-1 and TRBJ2-1; TRBD2 might be the D (6 bases). Germline V gives CDR1 SGHRS, CDR2 YFSETQ. V was trimmed by 0 bases and J by 3 bases, leaving 7 bases between them. The CDR3 contains 14 residues. CDR3 region: CASSLGTNYNEQFF. In DNA form, the CDR3 reads TGCGCCAGCAGCTTGGGGACTAACTACAATGAGCAGTTCTTC.

This rearrangement joins TRBV5-1 to TRBJ2-7; 7 bases match TRBD2. CDR1 SGHRS and CDR2 YFSETQ come from the germline V gene. Trimming at V came to 4 bases and at J to 9 bases, leaving 10 bases not matched to a gene. The CDR3 totals 13 residues. The CDR3 here is CASSDGTTDGQYF. The CDR3 nucleotides are TGCGCCAGCAGCGACGGGACTACCGACGGGCAGTACTTC.

The rearrangement links TRBV5-1 to TRBJ2-5; perhaps TRBD1 as D (6 bases). The CDR3 extends over 13 amino acids. Germline loops: CDR1 SGHRS, CDR2 YFSETQ. V was cut by 3 bases and J by 7 bases, with 13 bases left in between. The CDR3 region has the DNA TGCGCCAGCAGCTCAGACAGGACGGGGACCCAGTACTTC. It translates to CASSSDRTGTQYF. Based on the CDR3 plus reference TRBV5-1 and TRBJ2-5, the full variable domain is KAGVTQTPRYLIKTRGQQVTLSCSPISGHRSVSWYQQTPGQGLQFLFEYFSETQRNKGNFPGRFSGRQFSNSRSEMNVSTLELGDSALYLCASSSDRTGTQYFGPGTRLLVL.

The CDR3 sequence is CASSPDATNTGELFF. The CDR3 coding sequence is TGCGCCAGCAGCCCGGACGCCACGAACACCGGGGAGCTGTTTTTT. The gene calls are TRBV5-1 and TRBJ2-2; no reliable D call. Trimming left V 4 bases short and J 0 bases short, with 10 bases between. CDR1 is SGHRS and CDR2 is YFSETQ in the germline V gene. CDR3 size: 15 residues.